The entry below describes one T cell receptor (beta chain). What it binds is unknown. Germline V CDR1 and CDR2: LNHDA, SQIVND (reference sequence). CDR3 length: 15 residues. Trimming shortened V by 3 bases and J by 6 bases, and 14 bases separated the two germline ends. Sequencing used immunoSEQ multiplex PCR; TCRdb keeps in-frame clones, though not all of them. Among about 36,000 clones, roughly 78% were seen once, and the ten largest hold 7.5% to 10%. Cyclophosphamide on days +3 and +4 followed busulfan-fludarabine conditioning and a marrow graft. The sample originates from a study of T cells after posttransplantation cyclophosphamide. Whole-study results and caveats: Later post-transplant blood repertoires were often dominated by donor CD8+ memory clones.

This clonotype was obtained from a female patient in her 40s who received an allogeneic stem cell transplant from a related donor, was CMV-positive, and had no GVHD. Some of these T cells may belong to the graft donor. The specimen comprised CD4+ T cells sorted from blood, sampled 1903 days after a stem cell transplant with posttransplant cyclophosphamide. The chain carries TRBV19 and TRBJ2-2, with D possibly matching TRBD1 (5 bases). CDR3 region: CASSIIRAKSGELFF. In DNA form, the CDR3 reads TGTGCCAGTAGTATCATCAGGGCGAAGTCCGGGGAGCTGTTTTTT.